These 3 T cell receptor beta chains were sequenced from one sample in a study of cytomegalovirus exposure and HLA in healthy donors. The study ran its PCR with 60 Vbeta and 13 Jbeta primers. Sequenced by immunoSEQ multiplex PCR; TCRdb stores in-frame clones only, minus some. The table shows 250,000 to 350,000 clones, with about nine tenths occurring only once. Source material: PBMCs. These receptors came from a man aged 35-49 years in good health and CMV-seropositive.

The genes are TRBV29-1 and TRBJ2-7, with D possibly TRBD2 on 5 matching bases. CDR1 is SQVTM, CDR2 ANQGSEA, per germline. There are 12 residues in the CDR3. The V end lost 7 bases, the J end lost 2 bases, and 12 bases lay between the germline ends. The DNA of the CDR3 is TGCAGCGGGTTGGGAGCGGCCTACGAGCAGTACTTC. As protein: CSGLGAAYEQYF.

This chain uses TRBV28 with TRBJ2-5, with TRBD2 as a possible D gene (6 bases). The V gene's germline CDR1 is MDHEN and CDR2 SYDVKM. This CDR3 contains 15 residues. The V and J ends lost 3 bases and 4 bases respectively, with 15 bases between them. CDR3 in amino acids: CASSLARDHGETQYF. The CDR3 DNA is TGTGCCAGCAGTTTGGCGCGGGATCACGGAGAGACCCAGTACTTC.

The J gene is TRBJ1-1, the V gene TRBV20-1, with TRBD1 as a possible D gene (5 bases). The CDR3 covers 11 residues. The ends were cut back, 4 bases at V and 3 bases at J, with 6 bases in the middle. Germline-derived CDR1 and CDR2 are DFQATT and SNEGSKA (reference sequence). In nucleotides, the CDR3 is TGCAGTGCTAAAGGGGACACTGAAGCTTTCTTT. Translated: CSAKGDTEAFF.